The 12 T cell receptor beta chains below come from one sample, sequenced in a study of blood T cell repertoires in COVID-19. Profiled with immunoSEQ multiplex PCR; TCRdb holds only in-frame clones, not every one. In the table there are hundreds of thousands of clones, about nine tenths of which are singletons. Specimen: peripheral blood. The origin of the receptors is a woman in her twenties or thirties with COVID-19, enrolled during active disease.

V and J are TRBV4-3 and TRBJ2-3; D call uncertain. The CDR3 loop spans 16 amino acids. CDR1 and CDR2 (germline): LGHNA, YSLEER. V shed 0 bases and J shed 8 bases, with 18 bases lying between them. In DNA form, the CDR3 reads TGCGCCAGCAGCCAAGATTTCAGCGCGGTACAAGTTACGCAGTATTTT. Protein product: CASSQDFSAVQVTQYF.

V gene TRBV3-1 (or the pseudogene TRBV3-2) combines with J gene TRBJ1-4, with 8 bases fitting TRBD1. This CDR3 region has 17 residues. Germline V CDR1 and CDR2: LGHDT, YNNKEL (reference sequence). V trimming: 2 bases; J trimming: 9 bases; junction bases outside the gene matches: 14. The CDR3 DNA reads as TGTGCCAGCAGCCAAAGATCGGGGGACAGGTCTTTTCAAAAACTGTTTTTT. Its protein is CASSQRSGDRSFQKLFF.

This clone was counted a single time. The J gene is TRBJ1-1, the V gene TRBV7-9, with 7 positions matching TRBD1. Germline V gene lookup returns CDR1 SEHNR and CDR2 FQNEAQ (reference sequence). The CDR3 totals 16 residues. V trimming: 5 bases; J trimming: 7 bases; junction bases outside the gene matches: 16. DNA of the CDR3: TGTGCCAGCAGCCCATGGGGAAGGGGGCCAGGGGGTGAAGCTTTCTTT. As protein: CASSPWGRGPGGEAFF.

This rearrangement joins TRBV7-9 to TRBJ2-3, with 7 positions matching TRBD1. Per germline, CDR1 SEHNR and CDR2 FQNEAQ (reference sequence). This CDR3 spans 15 amino acids. The V segment lost 1 base and the J segment 5 bases; nucleotides outside the gene matches: 6. The chain's CDR3 is CASSLDGYRGDTQYF. DNA of the CDR3: TGTGCCAGCAGCTTAGACGGATACAGGGGAGATACGCAGTATTTT.

The chain recombines TRBV29-1 with TRBJ2-1; maybe TRBD1 (5 bases). The V gene's germline CDR1 is SQVTM and CDR2 ANQGSEA. The CDR3 extends over 16 amino acids. V was trimmed by 1 base and J by 0 bases, leaving 13 bases between them. In DNA, the CDR3 is TGCAGCGTTGAAGGGGCGGTTAGGGGCTCCTACAATGAGCAGTTCTTC. Its protein is CSVEGAVRGSYNEQFF.

The chain joins TRBV11-2 to TRBJ2-7, with D tentatively TRBD2 (5 bases). The V end was cut by 0 bases, the J end by 6 bases, with 9 bases between. The CDR3 totals 13 residues. In germline, CDR1 is SGHAT, CDR2 FQNNGV. The CDR3 nucleotides are TGTGCCAGCAGCTTAGAAAGAGGGCTCGAGCAGTACTTC. It yields the protein CASSLERGLEQYF.

Here the CDR3 reads CASSLDGALGRGVAYGYTF. CDR3 DNA sequence: TGTGCCAGCAGCTTGGATGGTGCGTTAGGCCGGGGTGTCGCCTATGGCTACACCTTC. The chain employs TRBV5-4 and TRBJ1-2, with D hard to call. The CDR3 has 19 residues. The V and J ends lost 0 bases and 4 bases respectively, with 25 bases between them. Germline V gives CDR1 SGHNT, CDR2 YYREEE (reference sequence).

This chain links TRBV11-2 with TRBJ2-4; D gene uncertain. Germline CDR1 and CDR2: SGHAT and FQNNGV. Trimming removed 5 bases at V and 1 base at J, with 9 bases between. This CDR3 comprises 14 residues. This CDR3 reads CASSRPRAKNIQYF. Written as DNA, the CDR3 is TGTGCCAGCAGCCGTCCTCGGGCCAAAAACATTCAGTACTTC.

The chain joins TRBV27 to TRBJ2-2; 7 bases agree with TRBD2. The CDR3 length is 14 residues. The germline CDR1 and CDR2 sequences are MNHEY and SMNVEV (reference sequence). V dropped 8 bases and J dropped 4; count of bases not matched to a gene: 7. The CDR3 here is CASVAPGGTGELFF. The DNA for the CDR3 is TGTGCCAGCGTTGCCCCGGGGGGCACCGGGGAGCTGTTTTTT.

The chain is built from TRBV4-1 and TRBJ2-3; 7 bases fit TRBD1. CDR1 and CDR2 (germline): MGHRA, YSYEKL. Trimming cost V 2 bases and J 0 bases; bases outside gene matches: 5. The CDR3 length is 16 residues. As DNA, the CDR3 is TGCGCCAGCAGCCAAACCGGGACAGAGAGCACAGATACGCAGTATTTT. The encoded protein is CASSQTGTESTDTQYF.

The chain has TRBV4-1 and TRBJ1-2, with a weak D call TRBD1 (5 bases). Trimming pared 0 bases from V and 2 bases from J, leaving 10 bases between. Germline V gene sequence: CDR1 MGHRA, CDR2 YSYEKL. CDR3 length equals 15 residues. The CDR3 DNA reads TGCGCCAGCAGCCAAGAGGACACGACCAACTATGGCTACACCTTC. Protein product: CASSQEDTTNYGYTF.

The chain combines TRBV11-3 with TRBJ1-1; tentatively, D is TRBD1 (6 bases). This CDR3 is 13 amino acids long. V shed 2 bases and J shed 5 bases, with 9 bases lying between them. Germline V gene data show CDR1 as SGHNT and CDR2 as YENEEA. The CDR3 loop reads CASSLWGRTEAFF. The CDR3 nucleotides are TGTGCCAGCAGCTTATGGGGGCGAACTGAAGCTTTCTTT.